One sample yielded the 26 T cell receptor beta chains listed below, sequenced in a study of cytomegalovirus exposure and HLA in healthy donors. 60 Vbeta and 13 Jbeta primers were used in PCR. Measured with immunoSEQ multiplex PCR; TCRdb has only the in-frame clones, and not every one. This table has under 250,000 clones, roughly 79% appearing once. The sequenced sample was PBMCs. Source of these receptors: a young man in good health and CMV-seronegative.

This clone was seen just once. The chain combines TRBV2 with TRBJ2-7; possible D gene TRBD2, 6 bases. CDR1 SNHLY and CDR2 FYNNEI come from the germline V gene. With 2 bases removed from V and 4 bases from J, the gap between germline ends came to 12 bases. There are 14 residues in the CDR3. The CDR3 sequence: CASSEQGRGYEQYF. CDR3 in DNA: TGTGCCAGCAGTGAACAGGGTCGGGGGTACGAGCAGTACTTC. Full variable domain (remainder filled in from reference TRBV2 and TRBJ2-7): EPEVTQTPSHQVTQMGQEVILRCVPISNHLYFYWYRQILGQKVEFLVSFYNNEISEKSEIFDDQFSVERPDGSNFTLKIRSTKLEDSAMYFCASSEQGRGYEQYFGPGTRLTVT.

CDR3: CASSDGKAGGGQPQHF. CDR3 bases: TGTGCCAGCAGTGATGGCAAGGCAGGGGGCGGTCAGCCCCAGCATTTT. J is TRBJ1-5 and V is TRBV2, with TRBD1 matching over 8 bases. Germline V gene lookup returns CDR1 SNHLY and CDR2 FYNNEI. The CDR3 spans 16 residues. Losses at the gene ends were 3 bases for V and 6 bases for J; bases not matched to a gene: 10.

The rearrangement joins TRBV19 to TRBJ2-5; 7 bases are a match to TRBD1. V was pared by 6 bases and J by 0 bases, with 7 bases of the junction left unmatched. CDR3 size: 15 residues. Germline loops: CDR1 LNHDA, CDR2 SQIVND (reference sequence). The chain's CDR3 is CASRNDRVYQETQYF. In DNA, the CDR3 is TGTGCCAGTAGGAATGACAGGGTTTACCAAGAGACCCAGTACTTC.

This clone occurred once. V gene TRBV27 combines with J gene TRBJ2-7; 10 bases map to TRBD1. Per germline, CDR1 MNHEY and CDR2 SMNVEV (reference sequence). The CDR3 runs 16 residues. The ends lost 1 base at V and 7 bases at J; junction bases unmatched: 10. CDR3 sequence: CASSLFMGDRGSEQYF. The CDR3 coding sequence is TGTGCCAGCAGTTTATTTATGGGGGACAGGGGCTCTGAGCAGTACTTC.

The genes are TRBV6-5 and TRBJ2-7; the D is unclear. CDR1 is MNHEY and CDR2 is SVGAGI in the germline V gene. V was cut by 6 bases and J by 0 bases, with 3 bases left in between. The CDR3 has 11 residues. CDR3 coding DNA: TGTGCCAGCAGCAACTCCTACGAGCAGTACTTC. It codes for CASSNSYEQYF.

This rearrangement joins TRBV11-2 to TRBJ2-7; TRBD1 aligns across 7 bases. Germline V CDR1 and CDR2: SGHAT, FQNNGV. Losses at the gene ends were 4 bases for V and 5 bases for J; bases not matched to a gene: 8. This CDR3 comprises 14 residues. CDR3 nucleotide sequence: TGTGCCAGCAGCTCAAAGACAGGGTTCAACGAGCAGTACTTC. This translates into CASSSKTGFNEQYF.

The chain has TRBV28 and TRBJ1-2; 9 positions agree with TRBD1. CDR3 size: 13 residues. CDR1 and CDR2 (germline): MDHEN, SYDVKM. Germline trimming cut 6 bases from V and 8 bases from J; bases unmatched to any gene: 7. In nucleotides, the CDR3 is TGTGCCAGCAGACAGGACAGGGGAGGAGGCTACACCTTC. Translating gives CASRQDRGGGYTF.

V gene TRBV7-9 combines with J gene TRBJ1-2; no reliable D call. The length of the CDR3 is 15 residues. Germline CDR1 and CDR2: SEHNR and FQNEAQ (reference sequence). V was cut by 5 bases and J by 4 bases, with 17 bases left in between. The CDR3 DNA follows: TGTGCCAGCAGCCCAAATCCCGGGTCCCTCTATGGCTACACCTTC. Its protein product is CASSPNPGSLYGYTF.

The chain is built from TRBV18 and TRBJ1-3, with D possibly being TRBD1 (5 bases). Germline V gives CDR1 KGHSH, CDR2 LQKENI. V lost 1 base, J lost 8 bases, and 15 bases lay in between. CDR3 size: 15 residues. The CDR3 is CASSPLRPTGDTIYF. CDR3 DNA sequence: TGTGCCAGCTCACCACTACGGCCGACGGGGGACACCATATATTTT.

The chain couples TRBV29-1 to TRBJ2-3, with 7 bases identical to TRBD1. The CDR3 length is 13 residues. Germline V gene sequence: CDR1 SQVTM, CDR2 ANQGSEA. J lost 10 bases, V lost 4 bases, and 11 bases had no gene match. CDR3 bases: TGCAGCGTTGTCCCGACAGGGAGAAATGCGCAGTATTTT. Translated, it gives CSVVPTGRNAQYF.

The chain has TRBV29-1 and TRBJ2-1; D unclear. Germline V gives CDR1 SQVTM, CDR2 ANQGSEA. The CDR3 is 14 residues long. V lost 1 base and J 7 bases, leaving 14 bases between the germline ends. CDR3: CSVEVLLVKNEQFF. In nucleotides, the CDR3 is TGCAGCGTTGAAGTCTTATTAGTAAAGAATGAGCAGTTCTTC.

The V call is TRBV9, the J call TRBJ1-2; 10 positions match TRBD1. This CDR3 has 17 residues. Per the germline V gene, CDR1 is SGDLS and CDR2 is YYNGEE. J gave up 4 bases and V 3 bases, and 12 bases lay outside the gene matches. CDR3 amino acids: CASSASGTGAFSYGYTF. The DNA for the CDR3 is TGTGCCAGCAGCGCCTCCGGGACAGGGGCCTTTAGCTATGGCTACACCTTC.

The V call is TRBV6-5, the J call TRBJ2-1; 12 bases line up with TRBD2. V shed 2 bases, J shed 8 bases, and the junction held 7 bases outside the gene matches. The germline V gene has CDR1 MNHEY and CDR2 SVGAGI. The CDR3 extends over 16 amino acids. In nucleotides, the CDR3 is TGTGCCAGCAGTTACAACGGACTAGCGGGAAAGGATGAGCAGTTCTTC. This sequence encodes CASSYNGLAGKDEQFF.

Written as DNA, the CDR3 is TGTGCCAGCAGTGAAGCCGGCGGTTCTAACTATGGCTACACCTTC. Its translation is CASSEAGGSNYGYTF. The chain employs TRBV2 and TRBJ1-2, with D unresolved. The germline V and J ends were trimmed by 0 bases and 0 bases, with 8 bases remaining between them. The CDR3 runs 15 residues. Looked up from germline, CDR1 is SNHLY and CDR2 is FYNNEI.

The V call is TRBV28, the J call TRBJ2-7; 7 positions agree with TRBD2. Trimming took 5 bases from V and 13 from J; bases not matched to a gene: 11. CDR3 length equals 12 residues. Germline V gives CDR1 MDHEN, CDR2 SYDVKM. The CDR3 bases are TGTGCCAGCAGTACCCTAGCGGTCCCCGGATACTTC. Translated: CASSTLAVPGYF.

The chain employs TRBV6-6 and TRBJ1-2; 7 nucleotides agree with TRBD1. CDR3 length: 14 amino acids. Germline CDR1 is MNHNY and CDR2 is SVGAGI (reference sequence). V was pared by 5 bases and J by 2 bases, with 5 bases of the junction left unmatched. As DNA, the CDR3 is TGTGCCAGCAGTCAGGGACAGCTGAACTATGGCTACACCTTC. Its protein product is CASSQGQLNYGYTF.

This chain joins TRBV5-1 and TRBJ1-2; weak D call: TRBD1 (6 bases). V lost 4 bases and J 3 bases, leaving 16 bases between the germline ends. Germline-derived CDR1 and CDR2 are SGHRS and YFSETQ. This CDR3 has 15 amino acids. The CDR3 nucleotides are TGCGCCAGCAGCCCCCGGACAGCCCGGGACTATGGCTACACCTTC. It translates to CASSPRTARDYGYTF.

The CDR3 DNA reads as TGTGCCAGCAGTCCCGGACTAGCGGGAGGGCCCGGGGAGCTGTTTTTT. The encoded protein is CASSPGLAGGPGELFF. The chain employs TRBV6-4 and TRBJ2-2; 15 nucleotides align to TRBD2. The length of the CDR3 is 16 residues. The V gene's germline CDR1 is MRHNA and CDR2 SNTAGT. After removal of 5 bases from V and 6 bases from J, the junction contained 4 bases not matched to a gene.

This clone occurred a few times. The V and J genes are TRBV6-1 and TRBJ1-1; D is possibly TRBD1 (6 bases). Germline values: CDR1 MNHNS, CDR2 SASEGT. The CDR3 length is 17 residues. The V gene lost 0 bases and the J gene lost 3 bases, with 17 bases spanning the gap. Here the CDR3 DNA reads TGTGCCAGCAGTGAAGCGGACAGCGGCCTATATGACACTGAAGCTTTCTTT. It specifies CASSEADSGLYDTEAFF.

The V call is TRBV7-9, the J call TRBJ2-1, with 10 bases identical to TRBD2. Germline assignment: CDR1 SEHNR and CDR2 FQNEAQ (reference sequence). J gave up 2 bases and V 4 bases, and 2 bases lay outside the gene matches. The CDR3 is 15 amino acids. This CDR3 reads CASSWTSGPYNEQFF. The CDR3 nucleotides read TGTGCCAGCAGCTGGACTAGCGGACCCTACAATGAGCAGTTCTTC.

The CDR3 coding sequence is TGTGCCATCAGTGAATCCCCCCGTGCCGGGAGCGGGGAGACCCAGTACTTC. This gives the protein CAISESPRAGSGETQYF. This chain uses TRBV10-3 with TRBJ2-5; a possible D gene is TRBD2 (6 bases). The CDR3 sequence is 17 residues long. Trimming removed 3 bases at V and 5 bases at J, with 22 bases between. Germline V gene lookup returns CDR1 ENHRY and CDR2 SYGVKD.

CDR3 amino acids: CASSARAGHLNEQFF. CDR3 nucleotides: TGTGCCAGCAGTGCGCGAGCGGGACATTTAAATGAGCAGTTCTTC. The chain joins TRBV6-4 to TRBJ2-1, with D possibly being TRBD2 (7 bases). The CDR3 loop spans 15 amino acids. Germline V gene sequence: CDR1 MRHNA, CDR2 SNTAGT. V lost 4 bases to trimming and J lost 7 bases, with 17 bases between them.

J is TRBJ2-7 and V is TRBV6-1, with 13 bases aligning to TRBD2. This CDR3 has 17 amino acids. Germline lookup yields CDR1 MNHNS and CDR2 SASEGT. Trimming took 4 bases from V and 2 from J; bases not matched to a gene: 8. The CDR3 region is CASSGTSGSPAPYEQYF. The DNA of the CDR3 is TGTGCCAGCAGTGGGACTAGCGGGAGCCCTGCCCCCTACGAGCAGTACTTC.

This chain links TRBV7-9 with TRBJ2-5; TRBD1 matches 12 bases. With 6 bases clipped from V and 4 bases from J, the junction kept 6 bases outside the gene matches. CDR1 is SEHNR, CDR2 FQNEAQ, per germline (reference sequence). CDR3 size: 15 residues. The CDR3 DNA reads TGTGCCAGCAGTTCACGGGACAGGGGGCGAGAGACCCAGTACTTC. Its translation is CASSSRDRGRETQYF. Based on the CDR3 plus reference TRBV7-9 and TRBJ2-5, the full variable domain is DTGVSQNPRHKITKRGQNVTFRCDPISEHNRLYWYRQTLGQGPEFLTYFQNEAQLEKSRLLSDRFSAERPKGSFSTLEIQRTEQGDSAMYLCASSSRDRGRETQYFGPGTRLLVL.

The chain has TRBV28 and TRBJ1-5; D possibly corresponds to TRBD1 (5 bases). Trimming shortened V by 1 base and J by 11 bases, and 12 bases separated the two germline ends. The length of the CDR3 is 13 residues. Germline V CDR1 and CDR2: MDHEN, SYDVKM. For the CDR3, the DNA is TGTGCCAGCAGTTTATCGGCAGGGAGGGCCCAGCATTTT. Residues: CASSLSAGRAQHF.

The V and J genes are TRBV10-2 and TRBJ2-3, with D possibly being TRBD2 (6 bases). V was shortened by 2 bases and J by 4 bases, with 13 bases between the two germline ends. Germline lookup yields CDR1 WSHSY and CDR2 SAAADI. The CDR3 extends over 15 amino acids. The CDR3: CASSEPGVSSDTQYF. The CDR3 region has the DNA TGCGCCAGCAGTGAGCCGGGAGTCTCGTCAGATACGCAGTATTTT.